These T cell receptor beta chains were read from a single sample in a study of cytomegalovirus exposure and HLA in healthy donors. Clones were sequenced by immunoSEQ multiplex PCR, and TCRdb holds only the in-frame ones, with some missing. This sample has over 45,000 clones; over 85% occur once, and the top ten carry 0.9% to 1.4%. Sample: PBMCs. These receptors originate from a young man in good health and CMV-seronegative. Both conserved end residues are part of each CDR3. The order of the fields is V gene, D gene, J gene, clone size, CDR3 protein, CDR3 DNA. The D gene is left open where the match is weak. Some rows mark clone size as missing; the rest say once, few, many or name a class of expanded clone.

V gene: TRBV7-2
D gene: -
J gene: TRBJ2-7
clone size: once
CDR3 protein: CASSLGLLPSEQYF
CDR3 DNA: TGTGCCAGCAGCTTGGGACTCCTTCCCTCCGAGCAGTACTTC

V gene: TRBV9
D gene: TRBD1
J gene: TRBJ2-7
clone size: -
CDR3 protein: CASSDYRGEQYF
CDR3 DNA: TGTGCCAGCAGCGATTACAGGGGCGAGCAGTACTTC

V gene: TRBV6-5
D gene: TRBD2
J gene: TRBJ2-1
clone size: -
CDR3 protein: CASSYSLAGAGNEQFF
CDR3 DNA: TGTGCCAGCAGTTACTCTTTAGCGGGAGCCGGGAATGAGCAGTTCTTC

V gene: TRBV7-2
D gene: -
J gene: TRBJ2-1
clone size: -
CDR3 protein: CASSPDALVKEQFF
CDR3 DNA: TGTGCCAGCAGCCCAGACGCGCTAGTGAAGGAGCAGTTCTTC

V gene: TRBV11-1
D gene: -
J gene: TRBJ2-5
clone size: -
CDR3 protein: CASSLGALVVQETQYF
CDR3 DNA: TGTGCCAGCAGCTTAGGGGCCTTGGTGGTCCAAGAGACCCAGTACTTC

V gene: TRBV28
D gene: TRBD2
J gene: TRBJ2-1
clone size: few
CDR3 protein: CASTSGTSDHNEQFF
CDR3 DNA: TGTGCCAGCACCTCCGGGACTAGCGACCACAATGAGCAGTTCTTC

V gene: TRBV5-1
D gene: -
J gene: TRBJ1-4
clone size: -
CDR3 protein: CASSLVTGIATNEKLFF
CDR3 DNA: TGCGCCAGCAGCTTGGTTACAGGAATTGCAACTAATGAAAAACTGTTTTTT

V gene: TRBV20-1
D gene: -
J gene: TRBJ2-5
clone size: -
CDR3 protein: CSAMSQETQYF
CDR3 DNA: TGCAGTGCAATGTCACAAGAGACCCAGTACTTC

V gene: TRBV11-3
D gene: TRBD2
J gene: TRBJ2-1
clone size: -
CDR3 protein: CASSLVSAGGYNEQFF
CDR3 DNA: TGTGCCAGCAGCTTAGTGAGCGCGGGAGGCTACAATGAGCAGTTCTTC

V gene: TRBV25-1
D gene: -
J gene: TRBJ1-1
clone size: -
CDR3 protein: CASRAHSWGGEAFF
CDR3 DNA: TGTGCCAGCAGAGCTCACAGTTGGGGGGGGGAAGCTTTCTTT

V gene: TRBV7-9
D gene: -
J gene: TRBJ1-1
clone size: -
CDR3 protein: CASSLDGETEAFF
CDR3 DNA: TGTGCCAGCAGCTTAGATGGGGAGACTGAAGCTTTCTTT

V gene: TRBV5-4
D gene: -
J gene: TRBJ1-1
clone size: once
CDR3 protein: CASSPRGSIINTEAFF
CDR3 DNA: TGTGCCAGCAGCCCGAGGGGGTCCATCATAAACACTGAAGCTTTCTTT

V gene: TRBV29-1
D gene: -
J gene: TRBJ2-2
clone size: -
CDR3 protein: CSFRDIGSGGELFF
CDR3 DNA: TGCAGTTTCCGGGACATTGGATCGGGGGGGGAGCTGTTTTTT

V gene: TRBV19
D gene: -
J gene: TRBJ2-7
clone size: -
CDR3 protein: CASSRASSEAPEQYF
CDR3 DNA: TGTGCCAGTAGTAGGGCTAGCTCCGAAGCGCCCGAGCAGTACTTC

V gene: TRBV4-1
D gene: TRBD2
J gene: TRBJ2-1
clone size: once
CDR3 protein: CASSQANSGRANEQFF
CDR3 DNA: TGCGCCAGCAGCCAAGCGAATAGCGGGAGGGCCAATGAGCAGTTCTTC

V gene: TRBV28
D gene: -
J gene: TRBJ2-1
clone size: -
CDR3 protein: CASRSLIRAGSANEQFF
CDR3 DNA: TGTGCCAGCAGATCCTTGATCCGGGCAGGGTCGGCCAATGAGCAGTTCTTC

V gene: TRBV19
D gene: -
J gene: TRBJ1-1
clone size: -
CDR3 protein: CASSAVQGMNTEAFF
CDR3 DNA: TGTGCCAGTAGTGCCGTACAGGGAATGAACACTGAAGCTTTCTTT

V gene: TRBV4-1
D gene: TRBD2
J gene: TRBJ2-5
clone size: -
CDR3 protein: CASSQDGSSGTQETQYF
CDR3 DNA: TGCGCCAGCAGCCAAGATGGGTCTAGCGGGACGCAAGAGACCCAGTACTTC

V gene: TRBV6-1
D gene: -
J gene: TRBJ2-1
clone size: -
CDR3 protein: CASSQTNHEQFF
CDR3 DNA: TGTGCCAGCAGCCAAACAAATCATGAGCAGTTCTTC

V gene: TRBV27
D gene: TRBD2
J gene: TRBJ2-3
clone size: -
CDR3 protein: CASSATSTLSDTQYF
CDR3 DNA: TGTGCCAGCAGCGCGACTAGCACCTTATCAGATACGCAGTATTTT

V gene: TRBV28
D gene: -
J gene: TRBJ2-1
clone size: -
CDR3 protein: CASSLSGQGSDEQFF
CDR3 DNA: TGTGCCAGCAGTTTATCCGGCCAGGGGTCCGATGAGCAGTTCTTC

V gene: TRBV19
D gene: TRBD1
J gene: TRBJ1-4
clone size: -
CDR3 protein: CATGQVAEKLFF
CDR3 DNA: TGTGCCACGGGACAGGTGGCGGAAAAACTGTTTTTT

V gene: TRBV11-2
D gene: TRBD2
J gene: TRBJ2-7
clone size: -
CDR3 protein: CASSLVSGSWREQYF
CDR3 DNA: TGTGCCAGCAGCTTAGTAAGCGGGAGTTGGCGCGAGCAGTACTTC

V gene: TRBV7-2
D gene: TRBD2
J gene: TRBJ2-3
clone size: -
CDR3 protein: CASSLPSGDSGISTDTQYF
CDR3 DNA: TGTGCCAGCAGCTTACCTAGCGGGGATAGCGGGATTAGCACAGATACGCAGTATTTT

V gene: TRBV27
D gene: TRBD2
J gene: TRBJ2-5
clone size: -
CDR3 protein: CASSPRTSGASGTQYF
CDR3 DNA: TGTGCCAGCAGTCCTCGGACTAGCGGAGCCTCAGGGACCCAGTACTTC

V gene: TRBV18
D gene: -
J gene: TRBJ2-7
clone size: -
CDR3 protein: CASSPIGGYEQYF
CDR3 DNA: TGTGCCAGCTCACCAATCGGGGGCTACGAGCAGTACTTC

V gene: TRBV4-3
D gene: TRBD2
J gene: TRBJ2-1
clone size: once
CDR3 protein: CASSPAPSGTSTYNEQFF
CDR3 DNA: TGCGCCAGCAGCCCCGCTCCTAGCGGGACAAGTACCTACAATGAGCAGTTCTTC

V gene: TRBV6-5
D gene: TRBD1
J gene: TRBJ1-2
clone size: -
CDR3 protein: CASSTIQGAIYGYTF
CDR3 DNA: TGTGCCAGCAGTACCATACAGGGGGCGATCTATGGCTACACCTTC

V gene: TRBV14
D gene: TRBD1
J gene: TRBJ1-2
clone size: -
CDR3 protein: CASSQDFGHRGFYGYTF
CDR3 DNA: TGTGCCAGCAGCCAAGATTTCGGACACAGGGGGTTCTATGGCTACACCTTC

V gene: TRBV18
D gene: -
J gene: TRBJ1-4
clone size: -
CDR3 protein: CASSPEGIGEKLFF
CDR3 DNA: TGTGCCAGCTCACCGGAGGGAATTGGTGAAAAACTGTTTTTT

V gene: TRBV25-1
D gene: -
J gene: TRBJ2-7
clone size: few
CDR3 protein: CASSDPFYEQYF
CDR3 DNA: TGTGCCAGCAGTGACCCTTTCTACGAGCAGTACTTC

V gene: TRBV14
D gene: -
J gene: TRBJ2-7
clone size: -
CDR3 protein: CASSQGRSYEQYF
CDR3 DNA: TGTGCCAGCAGCCAAGGGAGGTCTTACGAGCAGTACTTC

V gene: TRBV28
D gene: -
J gene: TRBJ2-7
clone size: -
CDR3 protein: CASLGGTGGSEQYF
CDR3 DNA: TGTGCCAGCTTGGGGGGGACAGGAGGGTCCGAGCAGTACTTC

V gene: TRBV4-1
D gene: TRBD2
J gene: TRBJ2-1
clone size: -
CDR3 protein: CASSPRPGGAGGGSYNEQFF
CDR3 DNA: TGCGCCAGCAGCCCTCGTCCCGGGGGAGCGGGAGGTGGGTCCTACAATGAGCAGTTCTTC

V gene: TRBV29-1
D gene: -
J gene: TRBJ2-3
clone size: -
CDR3 protein: CSVEPGLTSTDTQYF
CDR3 DNA: TGCAGCGTGGAGCCGGGACTCACTAGCACAGATACGCAGTATTTT

V gene: TRBV7-8
D gene: -
J gene: TRBJ2-3
clone size: -
CDR3 protein: CASSLDPGGNTDTQYF
CDR3 DNA: TGTGCCAGCAGCTTAGATCCTGGAGGGAACACAGATACGCAGTATTTT

V gene: TRBV5-6
D gene: TRBD2
J gene: TRBJ2-5
clone size: -
CDR3 protein: CASSLGGGGPGETQYF
CDR3 DNA: TGTGCCAGCAGCTTGGGTGGGGGAGGGCCAGGAGAGACCCAGTACTTC

V gene: TRBV5-6
D gene: TRBD2
J gene: TRBJ2-1
clone size: -
CDR3 protein: CASSSAGGLSYNEQFF
CDR3 DNA: TGTGCCAGCAGTTCAGCGGGAGGCCTTTCCTACAATGAGCAGTTCTTC

V gene: TRBV18
D gene: -
J gene: TRBJ2-5
clone size: -
CDR3 protein: CASSPLAGFQETQYF
CDR3 DNA: TGTGCCAGCTCACCCCTTGCGGGATTCCAAGAGACCCAGTACTTC